These 13 T cell receptor beta chains were sequenced from one sample in a study of human T cells and chemical hapten exposure. Using its own MiXCR run on the RACE reads, TCRdb lists one record per CDR3 protein. The sample shows 150,000 to 200,000 distinct CDR3 sequences, 14% of them seen only once. Sample time point: patch test 1, 2 weeks after DPC sensitization. Stated treatment: therapeutic diphenylcyclopropenone sensitization with weekly scalp DPC. The sample in question was whole blood, obtained in connection with sensitization to the hapten diphenylcyclopropenone (DPC). Receptor source: a woman aged 30 to 39 with alopecia areata. Some clones in this sample may be carry-over from other donors' samples.

The sample holds a few counts of this clonotype. The chain combines TRBV7-2 with TRBJ2-5, with D possibly matching TRBD2 (5 bases). The V gene's germline CDR1 is SGHTA and CDR2 FQGNSA. This CDR3 comprises 14 residues. With 5 bases removed from V and 4 bases from J, the gap between germline ends came to 14 bases. CDR3 region: CASSPQSGRETQYF. CDR3 nucleotides: TGTGCCAGCAGCCCCCAATCGGGGAGAGAGACCCAGTACTTC.

This clonotype showed up just a few times. This chain uses TRBV20-1 with TRBJ2-1; D is perhaps TRBD2 (6 bases). The CDR3 has 17 residues. Germline assignment: CDR1 DFQATT and CDR2 SNEGSKA (reference sequence). V was pared by 1 base and J by 0 bases, with 16 bases between. In nucleotides, the CDR3 is TGCAGTGCTAGAGGAGGTAGCGGAACTAGCTCCTACAATGAGCAGTTCTTC. It codes for CSARGGSGTSSYNEQFF.

This clonotype appeared many times. This chain uses TRBV27 with TRBJ2-7, with 11 bases matching TRBD1. The length of the CDR3 is 13 residues. Trimming removed 10 bases from V and 6 bases from J; junction bases left unmatched: 8. CDR1 is MNHEY, CDR2 SMNVEV, per germline (reference sequence). The CDR3 loop is CATRWDRGAEQYF. The DNA for the CDR3 is TGTGCCACTCGATGGGACAGGGGGGCCGAGCAGTACTTC.

This clonotype was picked up a small number of times. This chain links TRBV7-2 with TRBJ2-3; no definite D call. The CDR3 totals 13 residues. CDR1 is SGHTA and CDR2 is FQGNSA in the germline V gene. The V gene lost 1 base and the J gene lost 9 bases, with 11 bases spanning the gap. CDR3 in DNA: TGTGCCAGCAGCTTAGACTCTTTGGGGACGCAGTATTTT. It encodes CASSLDSLGTQYF.

The rearrangement links TRBV20-1 to TRBJ2-5; 8 nucleotides match TRBD2. V lost 0 bases and J lost 5; bases outside the gene matches: 11. CDR1 and CDR2 from the germline V gene are DFQATT and SNEGSKA (reference sequence). The CDR3 has 16 amino acids. CDR3: CSARDLRGALRETQYF. The CDR3 bases are TGCAGTGCTAGAGATTTGCGGGGGGCCCTTCGGGAGACCCAGTACTTC.

The chain employs TRBV6-5 and TRBJ2-7; the D is unclear. This CDR3 is 13 amino acids long. V lost 6 bases to trimming and J lost 6 bases, with 15 bases between them. Germline V gene data show CDR1 as MNHEY and CDR2 as SVGAGI. The CDR3 DNA reads as TGTGCCAGCAGCCTCTTTCTCGAAGGCGAGCAGTACTTC. This sequence encodes CASSLFLEGEQYF.

The V and J genes are TRBV6-2 or TRBV6-3 and TRBJ2-1, with D possibly being TRBD2 (5 bases). V gave up 0 bases and J gave up 0 bases, with 15 bases separating them. This CDR3 contains 18 residues. Germline loops: CDR1 MNHEY, CDR2 SVGEGT. CDR3 sequence (DNA): TGTGCCAGCAGTTACTCGCCCCAACAGCGGAGCTCCTACAATGAGCAGTTCTTC. Encoded protein: CASSYSPQQRSSYNEQFF.

In its sample, this clonotype was seen a few times. The chain has TRBV6-1 and TRBJ1-1; D uncertain. The germline gives CDR1 MNHNS, CDR2 SASEGT. The ends were cut back, 4 bases at V and 4 bases at J, with 16 bases in the middle. There are 15 residues in the CDR3. CDR3 in amino acids: CASSVKGGGSTEAFF. The CDR3 region has the DNA TGTGCCAGCAGTGTGAAGGGTGGTGGGAGCACTGAAGCTTTCTTT.

This clonotype was detected only a few times. V gene TRBV12-3 or TRBV12-4 combines with J gene TRBJ2-1; the D gene is possibly TRBD2 (6 bases). V was trimmed by 3 bases and J by 9 bases, leaving 12 bases between them. The length of the CDR3 is 13 residues. The CDR3 nucleotides read TGTGCCAGCAGTTTGGCTAGCGATAGTGAGCAGTTCTTC. It is translated as CASSLASDSEQFF.

This clonotype was picked up many times. The chain is built from TRBV29-1 and TRBJ2-3, with TRBD2 matching 7 bases. The J segment lost 4 bases and the V segment lost 4 bases, leaving 5 bases of the junction unmatched. CDR3 length equals 13 residues. Germline loops: CDR1 SQVTM, CDR2 ANQGSEA. The CDR3, as DNA: TGCAGCGTTGGCCTAGCGGCGGCAGATACGCAGTATTTT. Translating it yields CSVGLAAADTQYF.

This clonotype turned up a few times. This chain joins TRBV5-1 and TRBJ2-1; TRBD1 matches 12 bases. CDR3 length: 15 amino acids. Germline V gives CDR1 SGHRS, CDR2 YFSETQ. V gave up 9 bases and J gave up 10 bases; unmatched junction bases: 14. For the CDR3, the DNA is TGCGCCACCGCAAGGGGACAGGGGGCGCGCGGAGAGCAGTTCTTC. Its translation is CATARGQGARGEQFF.

The chain links TRBV2 to TRBJ1-1; no clear D. V was trimmed by 4 bases and J by 11 bases, leaving 17 bases between them. Germline-derived CDR1 and CDR2 are SNHLY and FYNNEI. This CDR3 has 13 residues. CDR3 bases: TGTGCCAGCAGTGTTGCCCTGGAGTATATTGCTTTCTTT. Amino acid sequence: CASSVALEYIAFF. Combining the CDR3 with reference TRBV2 and TRBJ1-1 gives the whole variable domain EPEVTQTPSHQVTQMGQEVILRCVPISNHLYFYWYRQILGQKVEFLVSFYNNEISEKSEIFDDQFSVERPDGSNFTLKIRSTKLEDSAMYFCASSVALEYIAFFGQGTRLTVV.

This clonotype came up a few times. The rearrangement joins TRBV11-1 to TRBJ2-7; no firm D call. Germline V gene lookup returns CDR1 SGHAT and CDR2 FQDESV (reference sequence). V was trimmed by 4 bases and J by 2 bases, leaving 18 bases between them. This CDR3 is 16 amino acids long. The CDR3 DNA sequence: TGTGCCAGCAGCTCAACACCTTCCAGTGCCGCCTACGAGCAGTACTTC. This translates into CASSSTPSSAAYEQYF. The variable domain in full, completed from reference TRBV11-1 and TRBJ2-7, reads EAEVAQSPRYKITEKSQAVAFWCDPISGHATLYWYRQILGQGPELLVQFQDESVVDDSQLPKDRFSAERLKGVDSTLKIQPAELGDSAMYLCASSSTPSSAAYEQYFGPGTRLTVT.